This T cell receptor beta chain was captured in a study of low-dose radiotherapy and immunotherapy resistance in tumors. Across the whole study: Aspirin 300 mg, taken orally and daily, was given to patients for four cycles from cycle 1 day 1.

Time point in this sample: after trial treatment. Treatment indicated: LDRT plus nivolumab, ipilimumab, low-dose cyclophosphamide and aspirin (RACIN trial). The CDR3 has 14 residues. Germline-derived CDR1 and CDR2 are LGHDT and YNNKEL (reference sequence). The J segment lost 7 bases and the V segment lost 3 bases, leaving 3 bases of the junction unmatched. TRAV and TRBV primers primed cDNA for both TCRalpha and TCRbeta. The PCR that amplified TCRs ran for about 20 cycles, relying on a constant-region primer and a V-primer adapter. TCRdb redid the calling of the reads with MiXCR, one entry per CDR3 protein. Of 45,000 or so distinct CDR3 sequences listed, 20% to 30% were seen once; the top ten hold 10%. This clonotype showed up many times.

The chain employs TRBV3-1 and TRBJ1-5, with TRBD1 matching over 10 bases. Here the sequenced sample was PBMCs, taken after low-dose radiotherapy plus immunotherapy. The clonotype originates from a male donor with prostate cancer. The CDR3 region has the DNA TGTGCCAGCAGCCAGGCGGACAGGGGGCAGCCCCAGCATTTT. Protein: CASSQADRGQPQHF.